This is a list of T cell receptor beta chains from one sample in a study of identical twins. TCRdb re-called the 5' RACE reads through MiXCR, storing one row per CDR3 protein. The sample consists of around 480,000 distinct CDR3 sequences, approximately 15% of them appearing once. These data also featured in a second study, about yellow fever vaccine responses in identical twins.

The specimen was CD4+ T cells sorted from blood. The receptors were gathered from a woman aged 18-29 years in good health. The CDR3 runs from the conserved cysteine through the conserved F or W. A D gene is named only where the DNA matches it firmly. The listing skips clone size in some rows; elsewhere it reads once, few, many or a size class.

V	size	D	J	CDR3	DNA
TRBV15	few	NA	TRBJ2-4	CATSYIQNIQYF	TGTGCCACCAGCTACATACAAAACATTCAGTACTTC
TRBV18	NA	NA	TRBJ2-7	CASSPGTLPGEQYF	TGTGCCAGCTCACCAGGTACACTTCCGGGCGAGCAGTACTTC
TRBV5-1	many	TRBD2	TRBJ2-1	CASSLGLAGYNEQFF	TGTGCCAGCAGCCTGGGACTAGCGGGGTACAATGAGCAGTTCTTC
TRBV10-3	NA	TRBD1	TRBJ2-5	CAIRDRAKGETQYF	TGTGCCATCAGGGACAGGGCGAAGGGAGAGACCCAGTACTTC
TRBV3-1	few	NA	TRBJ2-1	CASSQDLQVVQFF	TGTGCCAGCAGCCAAGATCTGCAGGTAGTGCAGTTCTTC
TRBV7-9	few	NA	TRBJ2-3	CASSLGGRMDTQYF	TGTGCCAGCAGCTTAGGGGGGAGGATGGATACGCAGTATTTT
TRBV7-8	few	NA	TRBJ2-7	CASSLGGGSPTYEQYF	TGTGCCAGCAGCTTAGGGGGCGGATCACCAACCTACGAGCAGTACTTC
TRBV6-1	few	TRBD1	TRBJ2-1	CASGTFRDRGPDNEQFF	TGTGCCAGCGGGACCTTCCGGGACAGGGGGCCCGACAATGAGCAGTTCTTC
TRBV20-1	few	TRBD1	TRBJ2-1	CSARDPGQGASYNEQFF	TGCAGTGCTAGAGATCCGGGACAGGGGGCCTCCTACAATGAGCAGTTCTTC
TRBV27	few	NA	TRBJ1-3	CASSPEGRANSGNTIYF	TGTGCCAGCAGCCCTGAGGGACGGGCTAACTCTGGAAACACCATATATTTT
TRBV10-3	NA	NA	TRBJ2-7	CAIRLSGSSYEQYF	TGTGCCATCAGACTTAGCGGCAGCTCCTACGAGCAGTACTTC
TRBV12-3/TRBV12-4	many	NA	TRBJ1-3	CASSFPGNTIYF	TGTGCCAGCAGCTTCCCTGGAAACACCATATATTTT
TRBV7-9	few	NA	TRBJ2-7	CASSFPLNSYEQYF	TGTGCCAGCAGCTTCCCCTTGAACTCCTACGAGCAGTACTTC
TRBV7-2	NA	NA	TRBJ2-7	CASSLEARGVYEQYF	TGTGCCAGCAGCTTAGAGGCCCGGGGAGTGTACGAGCAGTACTTC
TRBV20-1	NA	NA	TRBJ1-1	CSATDSNTEAFF	TGCAGTGCGACTGACAGCAACACTGAAGCTTTCTTT
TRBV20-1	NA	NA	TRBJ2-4	CSARDRTKNIQYF	TGCAGTGCTAGAGATCGGACCAAAAACATTCAGTACTTC
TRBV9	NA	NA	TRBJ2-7	CASTPGGASSYEQYF	TGTGCCAGCACCCCTGGCGGGGCATCTTCCTACGAGCAGTACTTC
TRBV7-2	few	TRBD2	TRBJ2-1	CASSIRLGLLYNEQFF	TGTGCCAGCAGCATCAGGTTGGGACTACTATACAATGAGCAGTTCTTC
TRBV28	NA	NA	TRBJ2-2	CASSHGRRNTGELFF	TGTGCCAGCAGTCACGGGAGAAGGAACACCGGGGAGCTGTTTTTT
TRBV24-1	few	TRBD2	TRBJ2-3	CATSDPTSLDTQYF	TGTGCCACCAGTGACCCGACTAGCCTAGATACGCAGTATTTT
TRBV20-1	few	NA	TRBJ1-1	CSARREPGVNTEAFF	TGCAGTGCTAGGAGGGAGCCAGGGGTGAACACTGAAGCTTTCTTT
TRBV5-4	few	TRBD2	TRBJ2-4	CASSLSSWREGLQRNIQYF	TGTGCCAGCAGCTTAAGCTCGTGGCGGGAGGGCCTTCAGAGGAACATTCAGTACTTC
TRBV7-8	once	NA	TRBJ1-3	CASRPGATFTSGNTIYF	TGTGCCAGCAGGCCAGGGGCCACCTTTACCTCTGGAAACACCATATATTTT
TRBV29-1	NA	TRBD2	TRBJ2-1	CSVVPYPLAGGPIRSHEQFF	TGCAGCGTTGTACCATACCCCTTAGCGGGGGGGCCCATACGGTCTCATGAGCAGTTCTTC